The 31 T cell receptor beta chains presented below share a single source sample, sequenced in a study of T cells in Graves' hyperthyroidism and ophthalmopathy. Amplification of TCR beta CDR3 regions was performed using RNA transcripts as template. First-round RT-PCR of the TCR CDR3 relied on the HTBI primer set. TCRdb processed the multiplex PCR reads anew with MiXCR; each CDR3 protein has one entry. The sample lists a few hundred thousand distinct CDR3 sequences; around 20% were seen once. What was sequenced was blood. The receptors originated from a man aged 18 to 29 with Graves' hyperthyroidism.

There are many counts of this clonotype. The V and J genes are TRBV6-5 and TRBJ1-1; no clear D gene. This CDR3 is 13 amino acids long. Looked up from germline, CDR1 is MNHEY and CDR2 is SVGAGI. Trimming shortened V by 11 bases and J by 4 bases, and 17 bases separated the two germline ends. The CDR3 loop is CAAGMWRGTEAFF. CDR3 DNA: TGTGCCGCAGGTATGTGGCGGGGCACTGAAGCTTTCTTT.

This clonotype was found many times. This chain joins TRBV20-1 and TRBJ2-7; 8 bases match TRBD2. Germline loops: CDR1 DFQATT, CDR2 SNEGSKA (reference sequence). This CDR3 region has 14 residues. With V trimmed by 3 bases and J by 5 bases, 9 bases remained unmatched. The CDR3 loop is CSASRSGGPNEQYF. The CDR3 DNA follows: TGCAGTGCTAGCAGGTCGGGGGGGCCTAACGAGCAGTACTTC.

This clonotype was recorded at least ten times. This chain links TRBV6-1 with TRBJ1-6; TRBD1 is a possible D gene (5 bases). With 6 bases removed from V and 8 bases from J, the gap between germline ends came to 17 bases. The CDR3 runs 15 residues. Germline loops: CDR1 MNHNS, CDR2 SASEGT. The CDR3 sequence is CASRDPSGDHSPLHF. The CDR3 DNA is TGTGCCAGCAGAGATCCCTCGGGGGACCATTCACCCCTCCACTTT.

This clonotype came up many times. This chain joins TRBV27 and TRBJ1-5, with TRBD1 matching 7 bases. The CDR3 loop spans 20 amino acids. Germline-derived CDR1 and CDR2 are MNHEY and SMNVEV (reference sequence). V trimming: 3 bases; J trimming: 1 base; junction bases outside the gene matches: 18. The CDR3 here is CASSFTRLTGVHPSNQPQHF. CDR3 in DNA: TGTGCCAGCAGTTTTACCCGTCTAACAGGGGTCCACCCAAGCAATCAGCCCCAGCATTTT.

The genes are TRBV12-3 or TRBV12-4 and TRBJ1-6; no definite D call. V was trimmed by 8 bases and J by 7 bases, leaving 12 bases between them. This CDR3 is built from 13 residues. CDR3: CASLKGGNSPLHF. Written as DNA, the CDR3 is TGTGCCAGCCTCAAGGGAGGCAATTCACCCCTCCACTTT.

Many counts were recorded for this clonotype. The chain links TRBV30 to TRBJ2-7; 10 nucleotides match TRBD2. Germline V CDR1 and CDR2: GTSNPN, SVGIG (reference sequence). V was pared by 1 base and J by 2 bases, with 11 bases of the junction left unmatched. The CDR3 is 17 amino acids. In DNA form, the CDR3 reads TGTGCCTGGAGTGGGCCCCCCACTAGCGGGGTACCCTACGAGCAGTACTTC. Protein: CAWSGPPTSGVPYEQYF.

This clonotype was observed at least ten times. The chain couples TRBV27 to TRBJ1-1, with TRBD1 identical over 9 bases. After removal of 8 bases from V and 1 base from J, the junction contained 5 bases not matched to a gene. The CDR3 consists of 14 residues. The germline V gene has CDR1 MNHEY and CDR2 SMNVEV (reference sequence). In DNA, the CDR3 is TGTGCCAGCGTTAAGGGACAGGGGAACACTGAAGCTTTCTTT. Amino acid sequence: CASVKGQGNTEAFF.

This clonotype was picked up a small number of times. A read error may produce the germline difference seen at one junction end. The chain combines TRBV11-2 with TRBJ1-1; tentatively, D is TRBD1 (5 bases). The V gene's germline CDR1 is SGHAT and CDR2 FQNNGV. The CDR3 contains 14 residues. The CDR3 spells CASSFPRTDTEASF. Written as DNA, the CDR3 is TGTGCCAGCAGCTTTCCAAGGACGGACACTGAAGCTTCCTTT.

This clonotype was seen at least ten times. The chain links TRBV28 to TRBJ2-7; unclear D gene. Germline CDR1 reads MDHEN; CDR2 reads SYDVKM. CDR3 size: 13 residues. Trimming removed 6 bases from V and 2 bases from J, with 11 bases in between. The CDR3 coding sequence is TGTGCCAGCAGCCTCCCCGGCACCTACGAGCAGTACTTC. This gives the protein CASSLPGTYEQYF.

This clonotype has ten or more counts. The V call is TRBV11-2, the J call TRBJ2-2, with D perhaps assigned TRBD1 or TRBD2 (5 bases each). Germline loops: CDR1 SGHAT, CDR2 FQNNGV. V lost 8 bases to trimming and J lost 3 bases, with 13 bases between them. CDR3 length: 14 amino acids. Written as DNA, the CDR3 is TGTGCCAGCTCCATTGGGGGTTACACCGGGGAGCTGTTTTTT. Encoded protein: CASSIGGYTGELFF.

This clonotype was counted ten times or more. The rearrangement uses TRBV12-3 or TRBV12-4 and TRBJ2-5, with D perhaps TRBD2 (5 bases). Deletions cut 4 bases from V and 5 bases from J, with 11 bases between. This CDR3 region has 13 residues. The CDR3 DNA follows: TGTGCCAGCAGTTGGAGGAACGGGGAGACCCAGTACTTC. It translates to CASSWRNGETQYF.

Concerning this clonotype: This may be a read error: a much more frequent sequence differs by one nucleotide. The chain recombines TRBV2 with TRBJ2-5; D is perhaps TRBD1 or TRBD2 (7 bases each). The CDR3 has 14 residues. Germline CDR1 SNHLY, CDR2 FYNNEI. The chain's CDR3 is CASSHDRAGETKYF. The CDR3 DNA follows: TGTGCCAGCAGTCACGACAGGGCGGGAGAGACCAAGTACTTC.

The table lists this clonotype with many counts. This sequence joins TRBV19 and TRBJ1-5; D might be TRBD1 (6 bases). Germline loops: CDR1 LNHDA, CDR2 SQIVND (reference sequence). This CDR3 spans 16 amino acids. Trimming removed 3 bases at V and 3 bases at J, with 15 bases between. CDR3 bases: TGTGCCAGTAGTATCTCCTGGACAGTTATCAATCAGCCCCAGCATTTT. It specifies CASSISWTVINQPQHF.

This clonotype was seen more than once but under ten times. The V call is TRBV19, the J call TRBJ2-7; TRBD1 agrees at 7 bases. This CDR3 contains 15 residues. Trimming took 5 bases from V and 6 from J; bases not matched to a gene: 13. Germline V gene lookup returns CDR1 LNHDA and CDR2 SQIVND (reference sequence). Here the CDR3 DNA reads TGTGCCAGTAGTTACGCCGGGTTAGGGGGCTTCGAGCAGTACTTC. Protein product: CASSYAGLGGFEQYF.

This clonotype was seen ten or more times. This chain joins TRBV28 and TRBJ1-2; a weak D match, TRBD1 (5 bases). The CDR3 totals 15 residues. Deletions cut 5 bases from V and 6 bases from J, with 19 bases between. The germline V gene encodes CDR1 MDHEN and CDR2 SYDVKM. CDR3 amino acids: CASSTTGEGRDGYTF. For the CDR3, the DNA is TGTGCCAGCAGTACAACTGGGGAGGGACGGGATGGCTACACCTTC.

This clonotype was counted many times. The chain carries TRBV12-3 or TRBV12-4 and TRBJ2-2; D may be TRBD1 or TRBD2 (5 bases each). The length of the CDR3 is 16 residues. V lost 2 bases, J lost 4 bases, and 14 bases lay in between. The DNA for the CDR3 is TGTGCCAGCAGTTTAAGGGACCAGGTCAGCACCGGGGAGCTGTTTTTT. The encoded protein is CASSLRDQVSTGELFF.

This sequence joins TRBV6-4 and TRBJ1-1; TRBD1 aligns across 8 bases. The V gene end was trimmed by 7 bases and the J gene end by 7 bases; junction bases not matched to a gene: 8. The CDR3 sequence is 13 residues long. Germline V gene data show CDR1 as MRHNA and CDR2 as SNTAGT. The CDR3 DNA sequence: TGTGCCAGCATCCGGACAGGGTGGATTGAAGCTTTCTTT. This gives the protein CASIRTGWIEAFF.

This clonotype was counted at least ten times. J is TRBJ2-5 and V is TRBV6-1, with D possibly matching TRBD2 (6 bases). Per germline, CDR1 MNHNS and CDR2 SASEGT. This CDR3 spans 13 amino acids. V dropped 5 bases and J dropped 5 bases, with 12 bases sitting between them. CDR3 bases: TGTGCCAGCAGTAAGGGACTTGTGGAGACCCAGTACTTC. This sequence encodes CASSKGLVETQYF.

This clonotype occurred many times. The V gene is TRBV4-1, the J gene TRBJ2-7; the D gene is possibly TRBD1 (9 bases). Between the trimmed V and J ends, which lost 4 bases and 7 bases, there was a span of 14 bases. The germline V gene encodes CDR1 MGHRA and CDR2 YSYEKL. The CDR3 covers 13 residues. CDR3 sequence (DNA): TGCGCCAGCAGCCCGGGAGGGACAGGGGAGCAGTACTTC. This codes for CASSPGGTGEQYF.

This clonotype occurred many times. The chain has TRBV6-5 and TRBJ2-2; tentative D call: TRBD2 (7 bases). Trimming pared 2 bases from V and 4 bases from J, leaving 17 bases between. The CDR3 extends over 17 amino acids. CDR1 MNHEY and CDR2 SVGAGI come from the germline V gene. CDR3 sequence (DNA): TGTGCCAGCAGTTACGCTGGGTGGGGGGGCGGCACCGGGGAGCTGTTTTTT. The encoded protein is CASSYAGWGGGTGELFF.

The chain combines TRBV11-1 with TRBJ2-6, with 10 bases matching TRBD1. The germline gives CDR1 SGHAT, CDR2 FQDESV (reference sequence). The CDR3 extends over 17 amino acids. The ends lost 5 bases at V and 2 bases at J; junction bases unmatched: 6. CDR3 residues: CASSPGQGVPGANVLTF. The CDR3 coding sequence is TGTGCCAGCAGCCCAGGACAGGGGGTCCCTGGGGCCAACGTCCTGACTTTC. The whole variable domain, remainder taken from reference TRBV11-1 and TRBJ2-6, is EAEVAQSPRYKITEKSQAVAFWCDPISGHATLYWYRQILGQGPELLVQFQDESVVDDSQLPKDRFSAERLKGVDSTLKIQPAELGDSAMYLCASSPGQGVPGANVLTFGAGSRLTVL.

This clonotype was found many times. The chain joins TRBV19 to TRBJ1-2; 9 bases are a match to TRBD1. V was pared by 4 bases and J by 8 bases, with 11 bases of the junction left unmatched. This CDR3 has 15 residues. Germline V gene sequence: CDR1 LNHDA, CDR2 SQIVND (reference sequence). The CDR3 DNA reads as TGTGCCAGTAGTACCGGGACAGGGTTTTTGGGCGGCTACACCTTC. Amino acids: CASSTGTGFLGGYTF.

Ten or more counts support this clonotype. The CDR3 region is CASSQDKSRIPLAPTEAFF. The CDR3 bases are TGCGCCAGCAGCCAAGATAAGAGCCGAATCCCCTTGGCGCCCACTGAAGCTTTCTTT. The V gene is TRBV4-1, the J gene TRBJ1-1; D is ambiguous. Germline V CDR1 and CDR2: MGHRA, YSYEKL. Trimming pared 0 bases from V and 4 bases from J, leaving 24 bases between. The length of the CDR3 is 19 residues.

This chain links TRBV12-3 or TRBV12-4 with TRBJ1-1; TRBD1 might be the D (5 bases). The V end lost 6 bases, the J end lost 2 bases, and 16 bases lay between the germline ends. This CDR3 region has 15 residues. CDR3: CASSPAGGGNTEAFF. The CDR3 DNA reads as TGTGCCAGCAGCCCAGCAGGTGGGGGTAACACTGAAGCTTTCTTT.

Written as DNA, the CDR3 is TGTGCCAGCAGCGTATCAGATAGCAATCAGCCCCAGCATTTT. Translation gives CASSVSDSNQPQHF. The chain recombines TRBV9 with TRBJ1-5; D unresolved. V lost 1 base and J lost 0, with 5 bases in between. The germline CDR1 and CDR2 sequences are SGDLS and YYNGEE. CDR3 length equals 14 residues.

This clonotype was counted once. The J gene is TRBJ1-1, the V gene TRBV6-2 or TRBV6-3; D not certain. The V end was cut by 0 bases, the J end by 7 bases, with 9 bases between. The CDR3 length is 13 residues. Germline CDR1 reads MNHEY; CDR2 reads SVGEGT. Here the CDR3 DNA reads TGTGCCAGCAGTTACTCGAGGGAAGTTGAAGCTTTCTTT. The encoded protein is CASSYSREVEAFF.

This clonotype appeared many times. The chain links TRBV19 to TRBJ2-5; weak D call: TRBD1 (7 bases). V lost 5 bases to trimming and J lost 4 bases, with 11 bases between them. The CDR3 has 13 residues. Germline V gene sequence: CDR1 LNHDA, CDR2 SQIVND (reference sequence). The CDR3 here is CASSQGGAETQYF. CDR3 DNA: TGTGCCAGTAGTCAGGGGGGCGCAGAGACCCAGTACTTC.

This clonotype has a count of ten or more. The V and J genes are TRBV28 and TRBJ2-7; 7 bases map to TRBD1. This CDR3 is 14 amino acids long. The J segment lost 0 bases and the V segment lost 7 bases, leaving 6 bases of the junction unmatched. Germline-derived CDR1 and CDR2 are MDHEN and SYDVKM. CDR3 in amino acids: CASILTGISYEQYF. The CDR3 coding sequence is TGTGCCAGCATCCTGACAGGGATCTCCTACGAGCAGTACTTC.

This clonotype has only a few counts. This chain joins TRBV18 and TRBJ1-1; weak D call: TRBD1 (6 bases). Germline V gene lookup returns CDR1 KGHSH and CDR2 LQKENI. This CDR3 contains 15 residues. V lost 3 bases and J lost 1, with 12 bases in between. The CDR3 nucleotides are TGTGCCAGCTCACCTCTAGGACAGAAGAACACTGAAGCTTTCTTT. Protein: CASSPLGQKNTEAFF.

This clonotype was recorded at least ten times. The gene calls are TRBV4-1 and TRBJ1-1; perhaps TRBD1 as D (6 bases). The CDR3 length is 15 residues. Trimming took 4 bases from V and 1 from J, leaving 13 bases between them. Germline assignment: CDR1 MGHRA and CDR2 YSYEKL. The CDR3: CASSPSRGTNTEAFF. The CDR3 DNA reads as TGCGCCAGCAGCCCCTCAAGGGGGACGAACACTGAAGCTTTCTTT.

This clonotype was recorded many times. The V and J genes are TRBV2 and TRBJ1-2; D is ambiguous. V was clipped by 3 bases and J by 10 bases, with 21 bases between them. CDR1 and CDR2 (germline): SNHLY, FYNNEI. The CDR3 has 15 amino acids. In DNA form, the CDR3 reads TGTGCCAGCAGTGAGAGTTCCGGACCTGCCCGACACTACACCTTC. Protein sequence: CASSESSGPARHYTF.